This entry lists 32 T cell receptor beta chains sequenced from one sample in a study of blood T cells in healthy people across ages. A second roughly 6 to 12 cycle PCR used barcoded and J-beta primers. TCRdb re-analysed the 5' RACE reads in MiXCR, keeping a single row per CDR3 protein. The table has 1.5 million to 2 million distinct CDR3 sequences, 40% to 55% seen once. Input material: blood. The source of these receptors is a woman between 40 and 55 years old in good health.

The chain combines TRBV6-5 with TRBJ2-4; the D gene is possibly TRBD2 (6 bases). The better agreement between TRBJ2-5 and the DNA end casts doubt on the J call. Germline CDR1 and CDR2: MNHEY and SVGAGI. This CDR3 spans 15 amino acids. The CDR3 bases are TGTGCCAGCAGCAGCCGGGGGACCGAGCAAGAGACCCAGTACTTC. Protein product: CASSSRGTEQETQYF.

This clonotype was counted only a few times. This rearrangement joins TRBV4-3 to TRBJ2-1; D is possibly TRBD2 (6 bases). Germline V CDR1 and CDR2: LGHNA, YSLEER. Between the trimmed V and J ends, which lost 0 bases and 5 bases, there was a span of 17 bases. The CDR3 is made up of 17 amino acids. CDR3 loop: CASSQEDLAGSNNEQFF. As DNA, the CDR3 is TGCGCCAGCAGCCAAGAAGACCTGGCGGGGTCGAACAATGAGCAGTTCTTC.

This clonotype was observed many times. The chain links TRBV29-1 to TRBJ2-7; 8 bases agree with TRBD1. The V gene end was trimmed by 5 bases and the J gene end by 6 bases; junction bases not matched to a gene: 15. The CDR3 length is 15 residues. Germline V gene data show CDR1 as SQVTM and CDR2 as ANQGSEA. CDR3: CSVKPFTGQGSEQYF. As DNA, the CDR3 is TGCAGCGTTAAGCCATTTACTGGACAGGGCAGCGAGCAGTACTTC.

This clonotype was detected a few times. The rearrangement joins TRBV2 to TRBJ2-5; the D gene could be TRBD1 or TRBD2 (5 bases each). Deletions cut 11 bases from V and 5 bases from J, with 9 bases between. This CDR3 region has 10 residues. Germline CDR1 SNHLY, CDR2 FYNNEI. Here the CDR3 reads CALEGETQYF. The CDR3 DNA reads TGTGCCCTCGAGGGGGAGACCCAGTACTTC.

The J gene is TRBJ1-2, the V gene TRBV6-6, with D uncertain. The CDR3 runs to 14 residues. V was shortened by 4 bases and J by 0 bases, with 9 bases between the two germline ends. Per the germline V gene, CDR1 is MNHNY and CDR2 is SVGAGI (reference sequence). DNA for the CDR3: TGTGCCAGCAGTTCTAGGGCCACTAACTATGGCTACACCTTC. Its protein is CASSSRATNYGYTF.

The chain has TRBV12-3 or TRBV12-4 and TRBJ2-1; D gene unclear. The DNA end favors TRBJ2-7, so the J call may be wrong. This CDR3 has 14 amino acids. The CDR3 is CASSNSEVPYEQYF. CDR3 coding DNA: TGTGCCAGCAGTAACAGTGAAGTGCCCTACGAGCAGTACTTC.

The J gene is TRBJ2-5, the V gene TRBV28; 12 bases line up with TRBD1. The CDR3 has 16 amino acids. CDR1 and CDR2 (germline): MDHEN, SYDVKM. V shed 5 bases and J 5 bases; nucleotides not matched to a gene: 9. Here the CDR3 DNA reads TGTGCCAGCAGTCCGCGGGGACAGGGGGCGTGGGAGACCCAGTACTTC. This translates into CASSPRGQGAWETQYF.

The CDR3 bases are TGTGCCAGCAGCCAAGATTGGACAGGTAATCAGCCCCAGCATTTT. Translated, it gives CASSQDWTGNQPQHF. This chain links TRBV3-1 with TRBJ1-5, with 7 bases matching TRBD1. The trim removed 0 bases at V and 4 bases at J, leaving 3 bases unmatched. The germline V gene encodes CDR1 LGHDT and CDR2 YNNKEL (reference sequence). The CDR3 is made up of 15 amino acids.

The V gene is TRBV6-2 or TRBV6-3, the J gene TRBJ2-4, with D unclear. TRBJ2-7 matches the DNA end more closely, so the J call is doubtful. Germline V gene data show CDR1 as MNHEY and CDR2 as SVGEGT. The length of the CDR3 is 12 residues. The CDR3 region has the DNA TGTGCCAGCAGTACCTCTTTGCACGAGCAGTACTTC. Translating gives CASSTSLHEQYF.

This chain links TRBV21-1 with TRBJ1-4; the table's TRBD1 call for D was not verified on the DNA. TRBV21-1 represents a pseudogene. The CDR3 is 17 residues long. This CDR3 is CASSRDFRDRVCEKLFF. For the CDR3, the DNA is TGTGCCAGCAGCAGGGATTTCCGGGACAGGGTGTGTGAAAAACTGTTTTTT.

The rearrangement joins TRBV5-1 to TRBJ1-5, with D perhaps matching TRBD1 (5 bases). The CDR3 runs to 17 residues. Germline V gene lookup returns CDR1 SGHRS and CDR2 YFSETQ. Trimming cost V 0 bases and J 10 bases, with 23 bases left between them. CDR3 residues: CASSLAEGSERGCPQHF. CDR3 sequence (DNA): TGCGCCAGCAGCTTGGCCGAAGGGTCGGAGCGGGGCTGTCCCCAGCATTTT.

The chain's CDR3 is CASSRPRQGQETQYF. In nucleotides, the CDR3 is TGTGCCAGCAGCCGTCCGCGGCAGGGCCAAGAGACCCAGTACTTC. The chain couples TRBV6-5 to TRBJ2-5; D might be TRBD1 (5 bases). The CDR3 loop spans 15 amino acids. Germline V CDR1 and CDR2: MNHEY, SVGAGI. V was pared by 6 bases and J by 1 base, with 15 bases between.

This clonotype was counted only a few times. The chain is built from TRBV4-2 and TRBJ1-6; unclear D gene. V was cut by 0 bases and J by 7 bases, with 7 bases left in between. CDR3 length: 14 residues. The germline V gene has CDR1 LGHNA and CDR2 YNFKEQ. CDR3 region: CASSQDFRNSPLHF. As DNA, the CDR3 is TGTGCCAGCAGCCAAGATTTCAGGAATTCACCCCTCCACTTT.

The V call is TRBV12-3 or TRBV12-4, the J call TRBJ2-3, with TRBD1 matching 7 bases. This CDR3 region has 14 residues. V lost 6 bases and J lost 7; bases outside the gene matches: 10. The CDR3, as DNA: TGTGCCAGCAGCCACGACAGGGACCTAAATACGCAGTATTTT. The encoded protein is CASSHDRDLNTQYF.

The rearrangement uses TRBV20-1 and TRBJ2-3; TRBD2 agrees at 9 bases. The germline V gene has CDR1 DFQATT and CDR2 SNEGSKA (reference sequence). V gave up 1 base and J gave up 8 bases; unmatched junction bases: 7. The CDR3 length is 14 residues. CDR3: CSARVAGAVGTQYF. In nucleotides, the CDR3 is TGCAGTGCTAGAGTAGCGGGGGCGGTGGGTACGCAGTATTTT.

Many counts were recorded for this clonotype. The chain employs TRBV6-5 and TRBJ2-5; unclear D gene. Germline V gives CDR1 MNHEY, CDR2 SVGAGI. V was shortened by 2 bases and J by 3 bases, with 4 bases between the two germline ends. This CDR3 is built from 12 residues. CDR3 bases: TGTGCCAGCAGTTACGGCAAAGAGACCCAGTACTTC. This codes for CASSYGKETQYF.

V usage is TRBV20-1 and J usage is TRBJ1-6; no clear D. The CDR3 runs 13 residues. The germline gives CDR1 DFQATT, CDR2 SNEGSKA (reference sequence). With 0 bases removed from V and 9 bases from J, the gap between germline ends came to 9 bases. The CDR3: CSARERVGSPLHF. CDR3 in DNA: TGCAGTGCTAGAGAAAGGGTGGGTTCACCCCTCCACTTT.

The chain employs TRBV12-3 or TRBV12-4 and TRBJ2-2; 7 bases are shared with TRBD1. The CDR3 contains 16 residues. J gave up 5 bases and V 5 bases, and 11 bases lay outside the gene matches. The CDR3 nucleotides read TGTGCCAGCAGTCCTACAGGGGCGGTTAGAACCGGGGAGCTGTTTTTT. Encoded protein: CASSPTGAVRTGELFF.

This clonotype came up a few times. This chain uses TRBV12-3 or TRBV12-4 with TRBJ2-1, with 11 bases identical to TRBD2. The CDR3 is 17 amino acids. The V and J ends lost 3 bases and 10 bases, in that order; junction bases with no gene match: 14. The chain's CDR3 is CASSLGLTSGSNLEQFF. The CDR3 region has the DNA TGTGCCAGCAGTTTGGGCCTTACTAGCGGGAGCAACCTAGAGCAGTTCTTC.

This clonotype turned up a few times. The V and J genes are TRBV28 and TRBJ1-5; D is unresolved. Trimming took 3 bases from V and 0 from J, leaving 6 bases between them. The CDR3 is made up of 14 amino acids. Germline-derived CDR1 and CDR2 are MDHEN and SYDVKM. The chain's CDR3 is CASSFTGSNQPQHF. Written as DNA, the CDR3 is TGTGCCAGCAGTTTCACGGGTAGCAATCAGCCCCAGCATTTT.

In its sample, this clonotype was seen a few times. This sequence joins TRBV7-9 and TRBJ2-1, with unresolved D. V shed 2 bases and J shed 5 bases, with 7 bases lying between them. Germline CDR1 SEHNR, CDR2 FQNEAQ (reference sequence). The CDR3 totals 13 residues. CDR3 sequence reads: CASSLNGNNEQFF. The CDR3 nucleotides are TGTGCCAGCAGCTTAAATGGCAACAATGAGCAGTTCTTC.

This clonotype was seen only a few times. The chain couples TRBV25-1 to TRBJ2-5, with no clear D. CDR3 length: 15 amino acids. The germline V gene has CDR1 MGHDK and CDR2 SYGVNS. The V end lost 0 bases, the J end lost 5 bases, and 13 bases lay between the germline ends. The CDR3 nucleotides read TGTGCCAGCAGTGAATATGGCACCCTCGATGAGACCCAGTACTTC. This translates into CASSEYGTLDETQYF.

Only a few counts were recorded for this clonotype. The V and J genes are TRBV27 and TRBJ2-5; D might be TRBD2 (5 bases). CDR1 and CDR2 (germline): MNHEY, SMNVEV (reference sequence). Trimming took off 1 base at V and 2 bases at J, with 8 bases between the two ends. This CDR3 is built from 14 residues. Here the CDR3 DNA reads TGTGCCAGCAGTTTATTACAGCGGCAAGAGACCCAGTACTTC. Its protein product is CASSLLQRQETQYF.

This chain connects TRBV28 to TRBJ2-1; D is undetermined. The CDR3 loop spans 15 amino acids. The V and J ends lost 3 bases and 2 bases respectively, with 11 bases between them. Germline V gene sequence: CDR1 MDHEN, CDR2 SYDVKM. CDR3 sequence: CASSFDPPAYNEQFF. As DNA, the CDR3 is TGTGCCAGCAGTTTTGACCCTCCGGCCTACAATGAGCAGTTCTTC.

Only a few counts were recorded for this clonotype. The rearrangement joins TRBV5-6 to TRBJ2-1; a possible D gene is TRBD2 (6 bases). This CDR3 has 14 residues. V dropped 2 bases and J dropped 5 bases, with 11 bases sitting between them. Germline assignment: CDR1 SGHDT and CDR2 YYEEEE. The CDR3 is CASSFPGEDNEQFF. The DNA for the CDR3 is TGTGCCAGCAGCTTTCCCGGGGAGGACAATGAGCAGTTCTTC.

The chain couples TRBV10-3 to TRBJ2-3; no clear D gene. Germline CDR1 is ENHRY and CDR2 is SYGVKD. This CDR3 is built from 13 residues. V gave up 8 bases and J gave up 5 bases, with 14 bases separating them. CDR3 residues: CAIGGSNGDTQYF. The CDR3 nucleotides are TGTGCCATCGGTGGGTCTAACGGAGATACGCAGTATTTT.

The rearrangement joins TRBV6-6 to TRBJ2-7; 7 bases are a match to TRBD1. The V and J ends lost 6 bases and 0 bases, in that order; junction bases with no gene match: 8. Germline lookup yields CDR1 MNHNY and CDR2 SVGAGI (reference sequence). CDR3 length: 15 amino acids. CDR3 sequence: CASRPGGRDSYEQYF. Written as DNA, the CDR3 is TGTGCCAGCAGGCCAGGGGGACGGGACTCCTACGAGCAGTACTTC.

The CDR3 is CSVEVPDRYNEQFF. The CDR3 coding sequence is TGCAGCGTTGAAGTTCCGGACAGGTACAATGAGCAGTTCTTC. The rearrangement links TRBV29-1 to TRBJ2-1; TRBD1 agrees at 7 bases. V trimming: 1 base; J trimming: 4 bases; junction bases outside the gene matches: 4. The CDR3 length is 14 residues. Germline CDR1 reads SQVTM; CDR2 reads ANQGSEA.

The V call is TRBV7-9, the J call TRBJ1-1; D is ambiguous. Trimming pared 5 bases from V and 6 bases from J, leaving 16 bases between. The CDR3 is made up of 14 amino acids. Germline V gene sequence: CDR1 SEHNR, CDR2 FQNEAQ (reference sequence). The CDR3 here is CASSPDWVGSEAFF. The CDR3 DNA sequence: TGTGCCAGCAGCCCCGACTGGGTAGGATCTGAAGCTTTCTTT. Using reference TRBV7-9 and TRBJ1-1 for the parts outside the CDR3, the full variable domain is DTGVSQNPRHKITKRGQNVTFRCDPISEHNRLYWYRQTLGQGPEFLTYFQNEAQLEKSRLLSDRFSAERPKGSFSTLEIQRTEQGDSAMYLCASSPDWVGSEAFFGQGTRLTVV.

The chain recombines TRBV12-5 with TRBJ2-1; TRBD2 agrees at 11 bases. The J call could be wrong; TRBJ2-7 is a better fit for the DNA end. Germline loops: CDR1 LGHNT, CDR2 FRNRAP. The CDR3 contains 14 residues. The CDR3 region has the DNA TGTGCTAGTGGACCGGGACTAGCGGCCTACGAGCAGTACTTC. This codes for CASGPGLAAYEQYF.

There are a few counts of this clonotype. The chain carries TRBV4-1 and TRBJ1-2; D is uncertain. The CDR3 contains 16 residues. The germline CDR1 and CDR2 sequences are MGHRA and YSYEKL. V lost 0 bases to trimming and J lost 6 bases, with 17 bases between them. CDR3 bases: TGCGCCAGCAGCCAAGATTTATATCCCCCTCGTGATGGCTACACCTTC. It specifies CASSQDLYPPRDGYTF.

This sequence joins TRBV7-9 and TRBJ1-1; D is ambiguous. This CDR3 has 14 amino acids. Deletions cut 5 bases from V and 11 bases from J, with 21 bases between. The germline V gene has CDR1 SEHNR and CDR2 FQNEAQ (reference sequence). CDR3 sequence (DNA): TGTGCCAGCAGCGCCAGCCTGGGCTCCCTTGGGGCTTTCTTT. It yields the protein CASSASLGSLGAFF. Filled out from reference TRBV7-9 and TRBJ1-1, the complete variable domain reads DTGVSQNPRHKITKRGQNVTFRCDPISEHNRLYWYRQTLGQGPEFLTYFQNEAQLEKSRLLSDRFSAERPKGSFSTLEIQRTEQGDSAMYLCASSASLGSLGAFFGQGTRLTVV.